This T cell receptor (beta chain) originates from a study of response to subunit inactivated influenza vaccine. CDR1 SEHNR and CDR2 FQNEAQ come from the germline V gene (reference sequence). CDR3 length: 11 amino acids. V was trimmed by 5 bases and J by 10 bases, leaving 9 bases between them. TCRdb re-analysed the RT-PCR reads in MiXCR, keeping a single row per CDR3 protein. The profile shows under 950,000 distinct CDR3 sequences, 21% of them singletons. The table lists this clonotype with a few counts. J is TRBJ2-4 and V is TRBV7-9, with no clear D. The TCR sequence derives from a man aged 45-65 years who received an inactivated influenza vaccine. The sequences come from PBMCs from blood, collected around 5 days after vaccination. The CDR3 coding sequence is TGTGCCAGCAGCAGAGACGGGATTCAGTACTTC. Its protein is CASSRDGIQYF.